The 14 T cell receptor beta chains presented below share a single source sample, sequenced in a study of T cells in Graves' hyperthyroidism and ophthalmopathy. RNA transcripts were the template for amplifying TCR beta CDR3 regions. RT-PCR in the first round (using the HTBI primer set) targeted the TCR CDR3. In TCRdb, the multiplex PCR reads were re-called with MiXCR into one record per CDR3 protein. Of approximately 400,000 distinct CDR3 sequences detected, 11% to 15% appear once; the ten largest clones hold more than 9.5%. Sequenced material: blood. All receptors come from a woman in her sixties or seventies with Graves' hyperthyroidism.

The table lists this clonotype with many counts. V usage is TRBV11-3 and J usage is TRBJ2-4; tentative D call: TRBD2 (5 bases). Trimming took 3 bases from V and 5 from J, leaving 20 bases between them. Germline V CDR1 and CDR2: SGHNT, YENEEA. The CDR3 contains 17 residues. The CDR3 DNA follows: TGTGCCAGCAGCTTTACGGATCAGCTTCCCGGGGAAAACATTCAGTACTTC. It translates to CASSFTDQLPGENIQYF.

The rearrangement joins TRBV4-1 to TRBJ2-1; D possibly corresponds to TRBD2 (6 bases). The CDR3 extends over 16 amino acids. Per germline, CDR1 MGHRA and CDR2 YSYEKL. The V and J ends lost 4 bases and 7 bases respectively, with 20 bases between them. As DNA, the CDR3 is TGCGCCAGCAGCCCGTCTCTTGTTGGGGGGAGAAATGAGCAGTTCTTC. Its translation: CASSPSLVGGRNEQFF.

This clonotype was observed a few times. V usage is TRBV19 and J usage is TRBJ1-6; D is perhaps TRBD1 (6 bases). V was shortened by 6 bases and J by 7 bases, with 22 bases between the two germline ends. The CDR3 consists of 17 residues. Per germline, CDR1 LNHDA and CDR2 SQIVND (reference sequence). This chain's CDR3 is CASSTSGGALRNSPLHF. As DNA, the CDR3 is TGTGCCAGTAGCACCTCGGGGGGGGCGCTTCGAAATTCACCCCTCCACTTT.

The chain carries TRBV24-1 and TRBJ1-3, with 10 bases matching TRBD1. Germline CDR1 and CDR2: KGHDR and SFDVKD. The trim removed 3 bases at V and 8 bases at J, leaving 3 bases unmatched. This CDR3 is built from 14 residues. The CDR3 is CATSDRTGGDTIYF. Here the CDR3 DNA reads TGTGCCACCAGTGATCGGACAGGGGGAGACACCATATATTTT.

This clonotype has just a few counts. This rearrangement joins TRBV4-1 to TRBJ1-4; 11 positions match TRBD1. V trimming: 0 bases; J trimming: 10 bases; junction bases outside the gene matches: 31. The germline CDR1 and CDR2 sequences are MGHRA and YSYEKL. This CDR3 has 24 amino acids. The CDR3 sequence: CASSQESGGARTGGLVDPWGKLFF. DNA for the CDR3: TGCGCCAGCAGCCAAGAAAGTGGGGGGGCCCGGACAGGGGGCCTGGTGGATCCTTGGGGAAAACTGTTTTTT.

The chain combines TRBV30 with TRBJ2-7, with 9 positions matching TRBD1. The length of the CDR3 is 14 residues. Unmatched junction bases numbered 9, after V lost 5 bases and J lost 4 bases. Looked up from germline, CDR1 is GTSNPN and CDR2 is SVGIG (reference sequence). CDR3 region: CAWARTGVPYEQYF. For the CDR3, the DNA is TGTGCCTGGGCCAGGACAGGGGTCCCTTACGAGCAGTACTTC. Combining the CDR3 with reference TRBV30 and TRBJ2-7 gives the whole variable domain SQTIHQWPATLVQPVGSPLSLECTVEGTSNPNLYWYRQAAGRGLQLLFYSVGIGQISSEVPQNLSASRPQDRQFILSSKKLLLSDSGFYLCAWARTGVPYEQYFGPGTRLTVT.

This clonotype was observed a few times. This chain links TRBV30 with TRBJ2-5, with D perhaps matching TRBD2 (5 bases). V shed 2 bases and J shed 1 base, with 23 bases lying between them. The CDR3 contains 18 residues. Germline V gene data show CDR1 as GTSNPN and CDR2 as SVGIG (reference sequence). CDR3 sequence: CAWSPPPRGGPPQETQYF. The CDR3 coding sequence is TGTGCCTGGAGTCCGCCACCTAGAGGCGGGCCCCCCCAAGAGACCCAGTACTTC.

This chain joins TRBV9 and TRBJ2-7, with D possibly called TRBD1 or TRBD2 (6 bases each). Between the trimmed V and J ends, which lost 4 bases and 4 bases, there was a span of 18 bases. There are 15 residues in the CDR3. Germline V lookup: CDR1 SGDLS, CDR2 YYNGEE. CDR3 amino acids: CASSRTGTGVYEQYF. Here the CDR3 DNA reads TGTGCCAGCAGCCGAACAGGGACTGGTGTTTACGAGCAGTACTTC.

This clonotype was counted many times. This chain connects TRBV5-1 to TRBJ2-3; D unclear. This CDR3 comprises 15 residues. CDR1 SGHRS and CDR2 YFSETQ come from the germline V gene. Trimming took 0 bases from V and 4 from J, leaving 12 bases between them. The CDR3 sequence: CASSLALGQADTQYF. The CDR3 nucleotides read TGCGCCAGCAGCTTGGCGTTGGGTCAGGCAGATACGCAGTATTTT.

This clonotype was counted ten times or more. The V call is TRBV11-2, the J call TRBJ2-7; 8 bases are a match to TRBD2. With V trimmed by 0 bases and J by 12 bases, 7 bases remained unmatched. The CDR3 loop spans 13 amino acids. The germline V gene has CDR1 SGHAT and CDR2 FQNNGV. CDR3 in DNA: TGTGCCAGCAGCTTAGATCTTAGCGGGATGCCGTACTTC. It is translated as CASSLDLSGMPYF.

Points on this clonotype: It may be a read error: a sequence one base away is much more abundant. J is TRBJ2-7 and V is TRBV4-1; 9 bases are shared with TRBD2. In germline, CDR1 is MGHRA, CDR2 YSYEKL. The CDR3 has 15 amino acids. The CDR3 reads CASSQARLAEYEQHF. CDR3 bases: TGCGCCAGCAGCCAAGCCAGACTAGCGGAATACGAGCAGCACTTC.

The rearrangement links TRBV5-4 to TRBJ2-1; no firm D call. Germline CDR1 SGHNT, CDR2 YYREEE (reference sequence). With 2 bases removed from V and 5 bases from J, the gap between germline ends came to 14 bases. The CDR3 runs 15 residues. The CDR3 coding sequence is TGTGCCAGCAGCTTACAGATCCTTTCAGACAATGAGCAGTTCTTC. The encoded protein is CASSLQILSDNEQFF.

This clonotype has at least ten counts. V usage is TRBV7-9 and J usage is TRBJ2-1, with D possibly being TRBD2 (6 bases). Germline assignment: CDR1 SEHNR and CDR2 FQNEAQ (reference sequence). The CDR3 totals 15 residues. V dropped 3 bases and J dropped 10 bases, with 19 bases sitting between them. CDR3 protein: CASSFFVAEGGEQFF. CDR3 coding DNA: TGTGCCAGCAGCTTCTTCGTCGCCGAGGGAGGCGAGCAGTTCTTC.

A few counts support this clonotype. The chain joins TRBV7-3 to TRBJ2-2; D is uncertain. CDR3 length: 15 residues. Per the germline V gene, CDR1 is SGHTA and CDR2 is FQGTGA. Deletions cut 5 bases from V and 2 bases from J, with 12 bases between. The CDR3 nucleotides read TGTGCCAGCAGCCTATCGAGCACTAACACCGGGGAGCTGTTTTTT. Protein sequence: CASSLSSTNTGELFF.